A single sample gave rise to the 29 T cell receptor beta chains below, sequenced in a study of Ad26.COV2.S vaccination and SARS-CoV-2 variants. Only in-frame clones appear in the TCRdb table, and some are missing; sequencing was by immunoSEQ multiplex PCR. The table has 100,000 or so clones, around 81% seen once; the top ten hold around 16%. The input for sequencing was peripheral blood, taken after recovery from COVID-19. These receptors were collected from a human donor who had recovered from COVID-19.

This clone occurred a few times. J is TRBJ1-5 and V is TRBV19; the match to TRBD1 covers 8 bases. Trimming took 1 base from V and 0 from J; bases not matched to a gene: 5. The CDR3 covers 17 residues. Germline V lookup: CDR1 LNHDA, CDR2 SQIVND (reference sequence). The CDR3: CASSIGQGMISNQPQHF. The CDR3 DNA reads TGTGCCAGTAGTATAGGACAGGGGATGATTAGCAATCAGCCCCAGCATTTT.

The chain's CDR3 is CASSRGPNQGAEAFF. CDR3 nucleotides: TGTGCCAGTAGTAGAGGCCCGAACCAGGGGGCTGAAGCTTTCTTT. The genes are TRBV19 and TRBJ1-1, with TRBD1 matching 7 bases. Germline CDR1 and CDR2: LNHDA and SQIVND (reference sequence). The CDR3 is made up of 15 amino acids. The J segment lost 6 bases and the V segment lost 4 bases, leaving 11 bases of the junction unmatched.

In its sample, this clone was seen a few times. The CDR3, as DNA: TGTGCCAGCAGCAGAGGGTGGACTGAAGCTTTCTTT. Protein: CASSRGWTEAFF. J is TRBJ1-1 and V is TRBV7-9, with D hard to call. Germline assignment: CDR1 SEHNR and CDR2 FQNEAQ (reference sequence). CDR3 length: 12 residues. The ends were cut back, 5 bases at V and 5 bases at J, with 9 bases in the middle.

The V call is TRBV28, the J call TRBJ1-5; D may be TRBD1 (6 bases). The CDR3 has 12 residues. V lost 5 bases and J 6 bases, leaving 8 bases between the germline ends. Germline V gene data show CDR1 as MDHEN and CDR2 as SYDVKM. CDR3: CASSTGFQPQHF. CDR3 in DNA: TGTGCCAGCAGTACAGGGTTTCAGCCCCAGCATTTT. Variable domain in full (rest from reference TRBV28 and TRBJ1-5): DVKVTQSSRYLVKRTGEKVFLECVQDMDHENMFWYRQDPGLGLRLIYFSYDVKMKEKGDIPEGYSVSREKKERFSLILESASTNQTSMYLCASSTGFQPQHFGDGTRLSIL.

The sample holds a few counts of this clone. The CDR3 spells CASKPMFGSTDTQYF. The CDR3, as DNA: TGTGCCAGTAAGCCGATGTTCGGAAGCACAGATACGCAGTATTTT. The chain links TRBV9 to TRBJ2-3, with unresolved D. The V gene's germline CDR1 is SGDLS and CDR2 YYNGEE. The CDR3 is 15 residues long. Trimming cost V 8 bases and J 0 bases, with 16 bases left between them.

The rearrangement uses TRBV15 and TRBJ1-5; 10 bases line up with TRBD1. The germline gives CDR1 LNHNV, CDR2 YYDKDF (reference sequence). CDR3 length: 17 amino acids. Trimming at V came to 0 bases and at J to 4 bases, leaving 6 bases not matched to a gene. The CDR3 loop reads CATSRDPGQGNNQPQHF. In nucleotides, the CDR3 is TGTGCCACCAGCAGAGATCCGGGACAGGGGAATAATCAGCCCCAGCATTTT.

The rearrangement uses TRBV27 and TRBJ2-2, with D hard to call. V was clipped by 2 bases and J by 2 bases, with 6 bases between them. Per germline, CDR1 MNHEY and CDR2 SMNVEV (reference sequence). This CDR3 is built from 14 residues. The CDR3 region is CASSLTQNTGELFF. The CDR3 DNA reads as TGTGCCAGCAGTTTAACCCAAAACACCGGGGAGCTGTTTTTT.

The genes are TRBV12-5 and TRBJ1-6; a possible D gene is TRBD1 (5 bases). The CDR3 extends over 15 amino acids. Germline V gene data show CDR1 as LGHNT and CDR2 as FRNRAP. Deletions cut 8 bases from V and 7 bases from J, with 18 bases between. CDR3 bases: TGTGCTAGTAGGGGAGAGGATCTCGGAAATTCACCCCTCCACTTT. Protein: CASRGEDLGNSPLHF.

The chain is built from TRBV28 and TRBJ2-7; a weak D match, TRBD2 (5 bases). CDR1 and CDR2 from the germline V gene are MDHEN and SYDVKM. The CDR3 has 13 residues. The V end lost 6 bases, the J end lost 6 bases, and 15 bases lay between the germline ends. CDR3: CASSQTNRGEQYF. The CDR3, as DNA: TGTGCCAGCAGCCAAACTAACCGGGGCGAGCAGTACTTC.

With regard to this clone: This same CDR3 is encoded by further DNA sequences in the sample. The chain couples TRBV7-3 to TRBJ2-7, with TRBD1 as a possible D gene (5 bases). Germline values: CDR1 SGHTA, CDR2 FQGTGA. The V end was cut by 2 bases, the J end by 1 base, with 6 bases between. This CDR3 region has 13 residues. This CDR3 is CASSLSGSYEQYF. The CDR3 DNA reads TGTGCCAGCAGCTTATCAGGGTCCTACGAGCAGTACTTC.

The chain uses TRBV6-1 and TRBJ2-7; no firm D call. Germline CDR1 reads MNHNS; CDR2 reads SASEGT. This CDR3 has 15 amino acids. Trimming removed 2 bases from V and 2 bases from J, with 13 bases in between. This CDR3 is CASSEISRPPYEQYF. The DNA for the CDR3 is TGTGCCAGCAGTGAAATTAGCAGGCCCCCCTACGAGCAGTACTTC.

The chain employs TRBV5-4 and TRBJ2-1; unclear D gene. The V and J ends lost 0 bases and 9 bases respectively, with 7 bases between them. CDR1 and CDR2 from the germline V gene are SGHNT and YYREEE (reference sequence). This CDR3 comprises 12 residues. The CDR3 loop is CASSLVGSEQFF. The CDR3 DNA reads as TGTGCCAGCAGCTTGGTCGGGTCTGAGCAGTTCTTC. The full variable domain, with the rest looked up from reference TRBV5-4 and TRBJ2-1, is ETGVTQSPTHLIKTRGQQVTLRCSSQSGHNTVSWYQQALGQGPQFIFQYYREEENGRGNFPPRFSGLQFPNYSSELNVNALELDDSALYLCASSLVGSEQFFGPGTRLTVL.

CDR3 DNA sequence: TGTGCCAGCAGCTTTCACCTAGAAGCTTTCTTT. This gives the protein CASSFHLEAFF. The chain is built from TRBV5-6 and TRBJ1-1; unclear D gene. This CDR3 comprises 11 residues. The germline V gene has CDR1 SGHDT and CDR2 YYEEEE. With 2 bases removed from V and 8 bases from J, the gap between germline ends came to 7 bases.

This chain joins TRBV28 and TRBJ2-5, with D perhaps matching TRBD1 (5 bases). This CDR3 spans 15 amino acids. Germline V gives CDR1 MDHEN, CDR2 SYDVKM. With 10 bases removed from V and 7 bases from J, the gap between germline ends came to 25 bases. The CDR3 loop is CATRQGTGLLGTQYF. As DNA, the CDR3 is TGTGCCACCCGCCAGGGAACAGGCCTCTTGGGGACCCAGTACTTC.

The CDR3 loop is CASSATSTDTQYF. The DNA of the CDR3 is TGTGCCAGCAGCGCTACTTCCACAGATACGCAGTATTTT. The chain joins TRBV9 to TRBJ2-3; D ambiguous. V lost 3 bases to trimming and J lost 2 bases, with 7 bases between them. This CDR3 region has 13 residues. CDR1 is SGDLS and CDR2 is YYNGEE in the germline V gene.

About this clone: A read error is possible here, since a much larger clone lies one base away. CDR3 in amino acids: CASSLGLANTGELFF. The CDR3, as DNA: TGTGCCAGCAGCTTGGGACTAGCGAACACCGGGGAGCTGTTTTTT. The rearrangement joins TRBV7-7 to TRBJ2-2, with TRBD2 matching over 8 bases. CDR3 length equals 15 residues. V trimming: 3 bases; J trimming: 0 bases; junction bases outside the gene matches: 0. Germline lookup yields CDR1 SSHAT and CDR2 FNYEAQ (reference sequence).

The chain uses TRBV7-3 and TRBJ2-7; 9 bases line up with TRBD1. The CDR3 extends over 13 amino acids. The germline CDR1 and CDR2 sequences are SGHTA and FQGTGA. J was trimmed by 8 bases and V by 5 bases; bases with no gene match: 7. Written as DNA, the CDR3 is TGTGCCAGCAGCCTACGGGACAGGGACCAGCAGTACTTC. Translating gives CASSLRDRDQQYF.

This sequence joins TRBV9 and TRBJ1-5, with 9 bases lining up with TRBD1. Looked up from germline, CDR1 is SGDLS and CDR2 is YYNGEE. The CDR3 is made up of 18 amino acids. With V trimmed by 1 base and J by 6 bases, 14 bases remained unmatched. CDR3 coding DNA: TGTGCCAGCAGCGTATTGGGGTGGACAGGGGCTTTATGTCAGCCCCAGCATTTT. Translated, it gives CASSVLGWTGALCQPQHF.

The V and J genes are TRBV6-4 and TRBJ2-2, with 11 bases that match TRBD2. Germline V gene sequence: CDR1 MRHNA, CDR2 SNTAGT. The V and J ends lost 9 bases and 2 bases, in that order; junction bases with no gene match: 5. CDR3 length: 15 amino acids. The CDR3 region is CARLSGGDNTGELFF. CDR3 in DNA: TGTGCCAGACTTAGCGGGGGGGACAACACCGGGGAGCTGTTTTTT.

V and J are TRBV20-1 and TRBJ2-2, with D possibly matching TRBD1 (6 bases). V lost 3 bases, J lost 5 bases, and 10 bases lay in between. Germline lookup yields CDR1 DFQATT and CDR2 SNEGSKA (reference sequence). The CDR3 runs 13 residues. The CDR3 here is CSASFRGTGELFF. The DNA of the CDR3 is TGCAGTGCTAGTTTTAGGGGGACCGGGGAGCTGTTTTTT.

As regards this clone: At one of its ends the junction is not consistent with the germline gene, which may arise from a read error. The DNA for the CDR3 is TGTGCCAGCAGTGATTCCCAAAAGACCCAGTACTTC. It translates to CASSDSQKTQYF. The V call is TRBV2, the J call TRBJ2-5, with D uncertain. The germline CDR1 and CDR2 sequences are SNHLY and FYNNEI. This CDR3 has 12 residues.

The V and J genes are TRBV9 and TRBJ1-2; TRBD1 matches at 7 bases. The CDR3 loop spans 15 amino acids. Trimming at V came to 0 bases and at J to 6 bases, leaving 8 bases not matched to a gene. Per germline, CDR1 SGDLS and CDR2 YYNGEE. DNA for the CDR3: TGTGCCAGCAGCGTAGACACAGGGGTAGGCGATGGCTACACCTTC. This gives the protein CASSVDTGVGDGYTF.

This clone has only one observation. The rearrangement joins TRBV5-4 to TRBJ1-1, with 8 bases matching TRBD1. CDR1 and CDR2 (germline): SGHNT, YYREEE (reference sequence). The V gene end was trimmed by 0 bases and the J gene end by 0 bases; junction bases not matched to a gene: 1. The CDR3 covers 15 residues. The DNA for the CDR3 is TGTGCCAGCAGCTTGGAGGGACAGGTGAACACTGAAGCTTTCTTT. It codes for CASSLEGQVNTEAFF.

The chain joins TRBV2 to TRBJ2-5; TRBD1 is a possible D gene (6 bases). In germline, CDR1 is SNHLY, CDR2 FYNNEI. This CDR3 has 15 residues. V gave up 7 bases and J gave up 4 bases, with 19 bases separating them. The CDR3 loop is CASIRGQGTRETQYF. CDR3 DNA sequence: TGTGCCAGCATTCGGGGTCAGGGGACCAGAGAGACCCAGTACTTC.

V is TRBV14 and J is TRBJ2-1; D tentatively reads TRBD1 or TRBD2 (5 bases each). This CDR3 is built from 15 residues. Germline CDR1 SGHDN, CDR2 FVKESK. Deletions cut 6 bases from V and 0 bases from J, with 12 bases between. The CDR3: CASRAAGSSYNEQFF. In DNA, the CDR3 is TGTGCCAGCAGAGCGGCAGGGAGCTCCTACAATGAGCAGTTCTTC.

The chain uses TRBV4-2 and TRBJ1-1; D remains unclear. Germline-derived CDR1 and CDR2 are LGHNA and YNFKEQ. V was shortened by 0 bases and J by 1 base, with 12 bases between the two germline ends. CDR3 size: 16 residues. The CDR3 region has the DNA TGTGCCAGCAGCCAAGAATCGGCCCTTAGGAACACTGAAGCTTTCTTT. Translating gives CASSQESALRNTEAFF.

This chain links TRBV11-2 with TRBJ2-5; TRBD2 aligns across 7 bases. The J segment lost 5 bases and the V segment lost 4 bases, leaving 13 bases of the junction unmatched. Germline V gives CDR1 SGHAT, CDR2 FQNNGV. The CDR3 contains 16 residues. The CDR3 bases are TGTGCCAGCAGCTCCCTCACGCGGGGGTCCTGGGAGACCCAGTACTTC. It yields the protein CASSSLTRGSWETQYF.

V usage is TRBV5-1 and J usage is TRBJ1-2; a weak D match, TRBD1 (5 bases). Trimming cost V 6 bases and J 8 bases, with 14 bases left between them. Germline V lookup: CDR1 SGHRS, CDR2 YFSETQ. This CDR3 contains 12 residues. CDR3 sequence: CASMEDRDGYTF. The DNA for the CDR3 is TGCGCCAGCATGGAGGACCGGGACGGCTACACCTTC.

The rearrangement uses TRBV18 and TRBJ1-4, with D unresolved. From germline, CDR1 is KGHSH and CDR2 LQKENI. The CDR3 totals 13 residues. The V and J ends lost 2 bases and 5 bases respectively, with 6 bases between them. CDR3 DNA sequence: TGTGCCAGCTCACCAACACAAAATGAAAAACTGTTTTTT. It translates to CASSPTQNEKLFF.